This TCR beta chain was retrieved from a study of cytomegalovirus exposure and HLA in healthy donors. Amplification used 60 Vbeta primers and 13 Jbeta primers. Generated by immunoSEQ multiplex PCR, the TCRdb table keeps only in-frame clones and is missing some. The repertoire consists of roughly 120,000 clones, with around 80% occurring once and the leading ten covering roughly 2%. Only one count was recorded for this clone. Its specificity is not known. Findings of the study overall: A link between a missense DCLRE1C variant and TCR beta V- and J-gene trimming emerged from a later analysis. A likely sequencing artifact accounted for one observed cluster of highly shared sequence variants. Researchers reported from a later analysis that most CMV-associated TCR beta chains appeared HLA-restricted.

All the people who gave samples were healthy bone marrow donors. There are 13 residues in the CDR3. From germline, CDR1 is SGHTA and CDR2 FQGNSA. Trimming removed 2 bases at V and 5 bases at J, with 9 bases between. The receptor comes from a man between 18 and 29 years old in good health and CMV-seronegative. The V call is TRBV7-2, the J call TRBJ2-5, with no clear D. Sequenced: PBMCs. CDR3 in amino acids: CASSLQLAETQYF. DNA for the CDR3: TGTGCCAGCAGCTTACAATTGGCCGAGACCCAGTACTTC.